The clone carrying this T cell receptor (beta chain) was seen once. Reverse transcription of about 0.45 to 1 ug RNA used random hexamers. TCRdb ran MiXCR on the immunoSEQ multiplex PCR reads and lists one entry per CDR3 protein. The table includes 200,000 to 300,000 distinct CDR3 sequences, around 96% detected once. This sample is part of a study of CD8 T cells in Susac syndrome. For the study at large: Clinically active disease was present in five or six of the sequenced Susac syndrome patients. Roughly eight of these patients were in remission.

Germline CDR1 reads DFQATT; CDR2 reads SNEGSKA (reference sequence). V lost 0 bases to trimming and J lost 5 bases; unmatched junction nucleotides: 11. The CDR3 totals 16 residues. The origin of this receptor is a human donor with Susac syndrome. The source material was CD4+ T cells from PBMCs. The chain has TRBV20-1 and TRBJ2-5; TRBD1 aligns across 8 bases. Here the CDR3 reads CSARDGQGGLSETQYF. CDR3 sequence (DNA): TGCAGTGCTAGAGATGGACAGGGAGGACTTTCGGAGACCCAGTACTTC.